Listed below are T cell receptor beta chains from one sample, sequenced in a study of post-analysis software for immune sequencing data. One entry per CDR3 protein, called by TCRdb with MiXCR from the PCR reads. The sample yields about 540,000 distinct CDR3 sequences, roughly 34% seen once. Sequencing was done on a sample of blood. All receptors come from a girl aged 2-17 years with multiple sclerosis. Each CDR3 is given with its conserved first and last residue. The order of the fields is J gene, CDR3 length, V gene, D gene, clone size, CDR3 DNA, CDR3 protein. A D gene is named only where the DNA matches it firmly. A clone size is listed for some rows: how often the clone was seen (once, few, many), or a class if it is expanded.

TRBJ2-5	17	TRBV12-3/TRBV12-4	NA	few	TGTGCCAGCAGTCTCGGGGATTGGAGCGGCGCTCAAGAGACCCAGTACTTC	CASSLGDWSGAQETQYF
TRBJ2-7	14	TRBV5-1	TRBD1	NA	TGCGCCAGCAGCAGGAACGGGACAGGCTACGAGCAGTACTTC	CASSRNGTGYEQYF
TRBJ1-2	14	TRBV7-6	NA	few	TGTGCCAGCAGCCCTCGGGGGACTAACTATGGCTACACCTTC	CASSPRGTNYGYTF
TRBJ2-3	15	TRBV5-1	TRBD1	NA	TGCGCCAGCGCTCCCCCCGGGACAGGGGTGTTGGTACAGTATTTT	CASAPPGTGVLVQYF
TRBJ1-1	15	TRBV10-3	TRBD1	NA	TGTGCCATCAGTGATGAGGACAGGCGAAACACTGAAGCTTTCTTT	CAISDEDRRNTEAFF
TRBJ2-5	14	TRBV4-2	TRBD2	NA	TGTGCCAGCAGCCATCCTGGGGGGGGAGAGACCCAGTACTTC	CASSHPGGGETQYF
TRBJ1-1	14	TRBV5-1	NA	few	TGCGCCAGCAGCTTGGACGGTGAGAACACTGAAGCTTTCTTT	CASSLDGENTEAFF
TRBJ1-5	14	TRBV5-6	TRBD1	many	TGTGCCAGCAGCTTGGGACAGGGGAGCCAGCCCCAGCATTTT	CASSLGQGSQPQHF
TRBJ2-1	17	TRBV6-5	TRBD1	NA	TGTGCCAGCAGTTACCGTACAGGGGGCGGTGGTGGCAATGAGCAGATCTTC	CASSYRTGGGGGNEQIF
TRBJ2-1	15	TRBV29-1	TRBD1	few	TGCAGCGTGGTGACAGGGACAAGCTCCTACAATGAGCAGTTCTTC	CSVVTGTSSYNEQFF
TRBJ1-4	14	TRBV2	NA	NA	TGTGCCAGCAGTGATGGTATGGGAGATGAAAAACTGTTTTTT	CASSDGMGDEKLFF
TRBJ2-5	14	TRBV5-1	NA	NA	TGCGCCAGCAGCTTGGATGGGTGGCAAGAGACCCAGTACTTC	CASSLDGWQETQYF
TRBJ1-2	15	TRBV5-6	TRBD1	many	TGTGCCAGCAGCTTGTGGGGACAGGGGGCTTTTGGCTACACCTTC	CASSLWGQGAFGYTF
TRBJ2-1	16	TRBV4-1	NA	NA	TGCGCCAGCAGCCAACCCAGTAGGGGGGGGGCCAATGAGCAGTTCTTC	CASSQPSRGGANEQFF
TRBJ2-7	17	TRBV5-5	NA	NA	TGTGCCAGCAGCTCGGAGACAGGACTACTTGTCCCCTACGAGCAGTACTTC	CASSSETGLLVPYEQYF
TRBJ2-3	17	TRBV4-1	NA	few	TGCGCCAGCAGCCAAGAGGGTTCCCGCGCGAGCACAGATACGCAGTATTTT	CASSQEGSRASTDTQYF
TRBJ2-5	15	TRBV4-1	NA	few	TGCGCCAGCAGCCATGGGGAACCCCGGCGGGAGACCCAGTACTTC	CASSHGEPRRETQYF
TRBJ2-7	15	TRBV5-1	TRBD2	few	TGCGCCAGCCGAAAACTAGCGGGGGACAGCTACGAGCAGTACTTC	CASRKLAGDSYEQYF
TRBJ1-3	17	TRBV12-3/TRBV12-4	NA	NA	TGTGCCAGCAGTTTTCAGGGCCTTCAACCCTCTGGAAACACCATATATTTT	CASSFQGLQPSGNTIYF
TRBJ2-5	15	TRBV7-9	NA	NA	TGTGCCAGCAGTCCCTCTTTATCGGAAGTGGAGACCCAGTACTTC	CASSPSLSEVETQYF
TRBJ1-2	15	TRBV7-9	TRBD1	NA	TGTGCCAGCAGCTTACCCGACAGGGTTAACTATGGCTACACCTTC	CASSLPDRVNYGYTF
TRBJ2-1	15	TRBV3-1	TRBD2	many	TGTGCCAGCAGCCTGAGCGGGGGACGGGGGAGTGAGCAGTTCTTC	CASSLSGGRGSEQFF
TRBJ1-2	17	TRBV7-8	NA	few	TGTGCCAGCAGCTTTTCAGGAGAATCCCCACACCCCTATGGCTACACCTTC	CASSFSGESPHPYGYTF
TRBJ2-1	18	TRBV11-2	NA	few	TGTGCCAGCAGCTACGAAGGCCAGTTGACGAGCTCCTACAATGAGCAGTTCTTC	CASSYEGQLTSSYNEQFF
TRBJ2-5	15	TRBV3-1	TRBD2	NA	TGTGCCAGCAGCCAAGATTCAGCGGGGGTGGAGACCCAGTACTTC	CASSQDSAGVETQYF
TRBJ2-1	14	TRBV29-1	NA	few	TGCAGCGTTGAAGATCTCAGAGTGTACAATGAGCAGTTCTTC	CSVEDLRVYNEQFF
TRBJ2-7	14	TRBV7-7	NA	few	TGTGCTAGCAGCTTCTCCAGGGAAGGCCACGAGCAGTACTTC	CASSFSREGHEQYF
TRBJ1-2	15	TRBV7-9	NA	once	TGTGCCAGCAGCTTACTAGGGTCAGTTAACTATGGCTACACCTTC	CASSLLGSVNYGYTF
TRBJ1-5	17	TRBV2	TRBD1	NA	TGTGCCAGCAGTTCAATCAGGGGGCCGGTTGTCAATCAGCCCCAGCATTTT	CASSSIRGPVVNQPQHF
TRBJ2-5	15	TRBV29-1	NA	NA	TGCAGCGTTTCCAAAAGACGGGTGGGGCAAGAGACCCAGTACTTC	CSVSKRRVGQETQYF
TRBJ2-5	13	TRBV5-1	NA	NA	TGCGCCAGCAGAAGGGGTCCCCAAGAGACCCAGTACTTC	CASRRGPQETQYF
TRBJ1-1	11	TRBV13	NA	few	TGTGCCAGCACCCGAGAAACTGAAGCTTTCTTT	CASTRETEAFF
TRBJ1-4	16	TRBV13	NA	NA	TGTGCCAGCAGCTTAGGTCTCAGGGTGACTAATGAAAAACTGTTTTTT	CASSLGLRVTNEKLFF
TRBJ1-2	14	TRBV6-1	NA	NA	TGTGCCAGCAGTGAAGTTGCAGGGTCACTGGGCTACACCTTC	CASSEVAGSLGYTF
TRBJ1-5	15	TRBV5-5	NA	few	TGTGCCAGCAGCTTGCAGGGGCCATACAATCAGCCCCAGCATTTT	CASSLQGPYNQPQHF
TRBJ1-4	15	TRBV27	NA	NA	TGTGCCAGCAGTTTATTAGGAGGGGCGAATGAAAAACTGTTTTTT	CASSLLGGANEKLFF